This TCR beta chain was sequenced during a study of cytomegalovirus exposure and HLA in healthy donors. As for the study in general: It was reported in a later analysis that the same platform had been used for the roughly 130 validation repertoires as for the roughly 670 first-cohort repertoires. Findings of the study overall: Among TCR beta chains, those listed as cytomegalovirus-associated numbered roughly 150.

Libraries were prepared by immunoSEQ multiplex PCR; TCRdb keeps only in-frame clonotypes and omits some of them. Here the sample spans 200,000 or so clones, 85% to 95% being singletons. With respect to this clone: Its specificity is unknown.

The donors were in the approximately 120-subject validation cohort; that cohort was separate from the roughly 660-subject first cohort. What was sequenced was PBMCs. The TCR originated in a woman between 18 and 29 years old in good health and CMV-seronegative.

CDR3 nucleotide sequence: TGCAGCGTTGGAAGGGGGTTGAGCACTGAAGCTTTCTTT. Translation gives CSVGRGLSTEAFF. The chain combines TRBV29-1 with TRBJ1-1; TRBD1 might be the D (6 bases). The germline gives CDR1 SQVTM, CDR2 ANQGSEA. V lost 4 bases and J 4 bases, leaving 13 bases between the germline ends. The CDR3 covers 13 residues.